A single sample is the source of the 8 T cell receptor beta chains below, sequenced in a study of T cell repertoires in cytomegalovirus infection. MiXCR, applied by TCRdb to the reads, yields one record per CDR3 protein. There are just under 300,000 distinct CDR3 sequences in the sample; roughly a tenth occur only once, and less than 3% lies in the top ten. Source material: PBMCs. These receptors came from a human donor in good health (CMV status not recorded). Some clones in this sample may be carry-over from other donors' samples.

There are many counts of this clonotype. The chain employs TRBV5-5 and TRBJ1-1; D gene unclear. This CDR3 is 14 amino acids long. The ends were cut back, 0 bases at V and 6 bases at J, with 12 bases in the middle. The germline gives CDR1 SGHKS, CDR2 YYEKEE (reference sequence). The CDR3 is CASSLVGSKAEAFF. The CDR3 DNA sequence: TGTGCCAGCAGCTTGGTAGGGAGCAAAGCTGAAGCTTTCTTT.

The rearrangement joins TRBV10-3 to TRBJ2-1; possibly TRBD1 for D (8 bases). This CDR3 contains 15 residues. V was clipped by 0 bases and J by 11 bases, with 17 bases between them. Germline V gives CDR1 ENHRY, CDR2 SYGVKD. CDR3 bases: TGTGCCATCAGTGAGTCGACAGGGGAAGCGGGGAAGCAGTTCTTC. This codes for CAISESTGEAGKQFF.

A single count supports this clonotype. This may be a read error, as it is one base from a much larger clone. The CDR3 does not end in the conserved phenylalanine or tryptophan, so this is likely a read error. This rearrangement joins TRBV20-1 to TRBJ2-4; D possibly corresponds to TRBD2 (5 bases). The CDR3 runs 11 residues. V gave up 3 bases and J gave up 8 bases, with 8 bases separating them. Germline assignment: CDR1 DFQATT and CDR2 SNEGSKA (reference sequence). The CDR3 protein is CSARDSHIQYS. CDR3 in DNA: TGCAGTGCTAGGGACTCCCACATTCAGTACTCC.

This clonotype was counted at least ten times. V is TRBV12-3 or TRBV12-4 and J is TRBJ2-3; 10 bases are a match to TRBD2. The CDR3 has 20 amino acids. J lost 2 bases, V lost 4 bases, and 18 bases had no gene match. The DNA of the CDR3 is TGTGCCAGCAGTTCGTGGGGACTAGCGACAAAAAAGGCTGACACAGATACGCAGTATTTT. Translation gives CASSSWGLATKKADTDTQYF.

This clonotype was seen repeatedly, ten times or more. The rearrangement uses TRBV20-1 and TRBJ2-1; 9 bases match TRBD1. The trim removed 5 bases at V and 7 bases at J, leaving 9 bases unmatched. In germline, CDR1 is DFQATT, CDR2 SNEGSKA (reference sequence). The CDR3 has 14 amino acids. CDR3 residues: CSAPQTGQGNEQFF. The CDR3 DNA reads TGCAGTGCTCCCCAAACAGGACAGGGGAATGAGCAGTTCTTC.

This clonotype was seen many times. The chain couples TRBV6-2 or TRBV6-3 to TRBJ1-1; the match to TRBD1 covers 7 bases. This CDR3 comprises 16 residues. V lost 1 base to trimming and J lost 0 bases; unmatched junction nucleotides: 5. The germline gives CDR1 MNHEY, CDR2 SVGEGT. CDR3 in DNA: TGTGCCAGCAGTTACTGGCAGGGGGTCATGAACACTGAAGCTTTCTTT. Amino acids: CASSYWQGVMNTEAFF.

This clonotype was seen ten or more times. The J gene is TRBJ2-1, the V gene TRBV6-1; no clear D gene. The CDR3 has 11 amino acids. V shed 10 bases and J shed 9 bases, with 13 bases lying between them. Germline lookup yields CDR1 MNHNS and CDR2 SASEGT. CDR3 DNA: TGTGCCACCCGGGTCCTTAGTGAGCAGTTCTTC. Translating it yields CATRVLSEQFF.

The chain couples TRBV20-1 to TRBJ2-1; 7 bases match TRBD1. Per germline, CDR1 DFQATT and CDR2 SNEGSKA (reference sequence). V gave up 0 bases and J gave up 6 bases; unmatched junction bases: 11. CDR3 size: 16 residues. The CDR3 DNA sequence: TGCAGTGCTAGAGATAACGACAGGGAGAGGTGCAATGAGCAGTTCTTC. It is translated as CSARDNDRERCNEQFF.